This record concerns one T cell receptor (beta chain) sequence. The germline V gene encodes CDR1 MRHNA and CDR2 SNTAGT. Trimming shortened V by 3 bases and J by 9 bases, and 16 bases separated the two germline ends. The CDR3 runs 14 residues. The sample originates from a study of control samples from healthy donors and cancer patients. This table comes from immunoSEQ multiplex PCR, and its TCRdb copy is limited to in-frame clones, with some not included. This table holds 130,000 to 150,000 clones, approximately 91% found once. This TCR was recovered from a woman under 40 in good health. The sequenced sample consisted of blood. The gene calls are TRBV6-4 and TRBJ2-3, with a tentative D call TRBD1 (6 bases). The DNA for the CDR3 is TGTGCCAGCAGTGAAACTATCAGCACAGGGACGCAGTATTTT. It yields the protein CASSETISTGTQYF.